This TCR beta chain was identified in a study of tumor and adjacent non-tumor tissue in lung cancer. No cell sorting was done before RNA was extracted from the tissue. The CDR3 runs to 16 residues. Germline CDR1 reads LGHNA; CDR2 reads YNFKEQ. Three rounds of nested PCR, following a modified ARM-PCR protocol, produced the TCRbeta library. TCRdb called the multiplex PCR reads again in MiXCR, with one record for every CDR3 protein. Of under 95,000 distinct CDR3 sequences listed, approximately 70% are singletons. Of note for this clonotype: A read error may produce the germline difference seen at one junction end.

The V and J genes are TRBV4-2 and TRBJ2-4; D call uncertain. Sequencing was performed on lung tumor tissue. The receptor was isolated from a man aged 55 to 70 with non-small cell lung cancer. CDR3 sequence: CVSSQYAVPPVNIQYF. The CDR3 DNA reads TGTGTCAGCAGCCAATATGCGGTCCCCCCAGTGAACATTCAGTACTTC.